The following is a T cell receptor beta chain sequence with its context. Its target is not known. This sample was included in a study of blood T cells in healthy people across ages. General study points: TCR beta diversity was tightly associated with the proportion of naive T cells. Diversity was higher, and naive CD4+ cells more numerous, in long-lived donors than in aged donors.

Together with a sample-barcoded 5' primer, a J-beta primer mix was included in a second PCR lasting about 6 to 12 cycles. A template-switch adaptor with 12 random nucleotides tagged each cDNA molecule. CDR3-containing paired-end reads numbered at least 2.5 million in each sample. TCRdb fed the 5' RACE reads into MiXCR, producing one record per CDR3 protein. The data show some 1,500,000 distinct CDR3 sequences, around 40% seen once. Per the germline V gene, CDR1 is MNHEY and CDR2 is SVGEGT. CDR3 size: 13 residues. The V end was cut by 5 bases, the J end by 8 bases, with 15 bases between. The sequence was obtained from a woman between 18 and 30 years old in good health. The sample taken for sequencing was blood. The gene calls are TRBV6-2 or TRBV6-3 and TRBJ1-1; TRBD1 is a possible D gene (5 bases). As DNA, the CDR3 is TGTGCCAGCAGTCCCACACCGGGACGGGAAGCTTTCTTT. Residues: CASSPTPGREAFF.